This is a list of T cell receptor beta chains from one sample in a study of blood T cell repertoires in COVID-19. Assay: immunoSEQ multiplex PCR; the TCRdb copy retains only in-frame clones and omits some. The table records approximately 200,000 clones, 75% to 90% of them present only once. The sample was PBMCs or T cells enriched from blood (not recorded which). These receptors were taken from a woman aged 40-49 years with acute COVID-19. The CDR3 runs from the conserved cysteine through the conserved F or W. The D gene is left open where the match is weak. Some rows mark clone size as missing; the rest say once, few, many or name a class of expanded clone.

d_call,j_call,clone_size,v_call,cdr3_aa,cdr3_nt
TRBD1,TRBJ1-2,once,TRBV27,CASRGRGQGYGYTF,TGTGCCAGCAGAGGTCGGGGACAGGGTTACGGCTACACCTTC
TRBD1,TRBJ2-7,.,TRBV27,CASSLRTGYEQYF,TGTGCCAGCAGTTTACGGACAGGCTACGAGCAGTACTTC
.,TRBJ2-7,.,TRBV27,CASSSQQKGPTYEQYF,TGTGCCAGCAGCTCCCAACAAAAGGGGCCTACCTACGAGCAGTACTTC
.,TRBJ2-3,.,TRBV7-3,CASSIGTDTDTQYF,TGTGCCAGCAGCATAGGGACTGACACAGATACGCAGTATTTT
.,TRBJ2-1,few,TRBV5-4,CASSLDGDNEQFF,TGTGCCAGCAGCTTGGACGGAGACAATGAGCAGTTCTTC
TRBD1,TRBJ1-2,.,TRBV5-1,CASSTGTGDDYGYTF,TGCGCCAGCAGCACCGGGACAGGGGACGACTATGGCTACACCTTC
.,TRBJ2-7,.,TRBV5-6,CASSAQLGYEQYF,TGTGCCAGCAGCGCCCAGCTAGGTTACGAGCAGTACTTC
.,TRBJ2-1,few,TRBV19,CASRLRAPLYNEQFF,TGTGCCAGTAGGTTACGAGCCCCTTTGTACAATGAGCAGTTCTTC
TRBD1,TRBJ1-4,.,TRBV7-9,CASSLSRQGGYEKLFF,TGTGCCAGCAGCCTCAGTCGACAGGGAGGATATGAAAAACTGTTTTTT
.,TRBJ1-2,.,TRBV7-9,CASSLVSGGNYGYTF,TGTGCCAGCAGCTTAGTATCTGGGGGGAACTATGGCTACACCTTC
.,TRBJ1-2,.,TRBV4-3,CASSQDKAGGTSSGYTF,TGCGCCAGCAGCCAAGATAAGGCCGGGGGAACCTCCTCTGGCTACACCTTC
TRBD1,TRBJ2-7,once,TRBV27,CASSSIDRGITYEQYF,TGTGCCAGCAGTTCAATCGACAGGGGAATCACCTACGAGCAGTACTTC
TRBD1,TRBJ2-1,.,TRBV20-1,CSASLRQGARNEQFF,TGCAGTGCTAGTCTAAGACAGGGGGCACGGAATGAGCAGTTCTTC
.,TRBJ2-1,.,TRBV12-3/TRBV12-4,CASSFFSHNEQFF,TGTGCCAGCAGTTTTTTCAGTCACAATGAGCAGTTCTTC
.,TRBJ1-3,few,TRBV18,CASSPPTRGSGNTIYF,TGTGCCAGCTCACCACCGACTCGGGGCTCTGGAAACACCATATATTTT
.,TRBJ1-5,.,TRBV5-1,CASSLDGGGNQPQHF,TGCGCCAGCAGCTTGGATGGCGGCGGCAATCAGCCCCAGCATTTT
.,TRBJ1-4,.,TRBV30,CAWRAANEKLFF,TGTGCCTGGAGAGCCGCTAATGAAAAACTGTTTTTT
TRBD1,TRBJ1-5,.,TRBV6-5,CATTGGNQPQHF,TGTGCCACAACAGGGGGCAATCAGCCCCAGCATTTT
TRBD2,TRBJ2-2,.,TRBV5-8,CAGTTSGGVNTGELFF,TGTGCCGGAACAACTAGCGGGGGTGTGAACACCGGGGAGCTGTTTTTT
TRBD1,TRBJ1-2,.,TRBV5-4,CASSGDRFYGYTF,TGTGCCAGCAGCGGGGACAGGTTTTATGGCTACACCTTC
TRBD1,TRBJ1-5,.,TRBV24-1,CATQDRGGQPQHF,TGTGCCACCCAAGACAGGGGGGGTCAGCCCCAGCATTTT
TRBD1,TRBJ1-6,.,TRBV7-9,CASSSSTGAHSPLHF,TGTGCCAGCAGCTCCAGTACAGGGGCTCATTCACCCCTCCACTTT
.,TRBJ2-3,.,TRBV3-1/TRBV3-2,CASSLKVAGGTDTQYF,TGTGCCAGCAGCCTCAAAGTGGCAGGTGGCACAGATACGCAGTATTTT
TRBD1,TRBJ2-7,.,TRBV6-2/TRBV6-3,CASSTGQGWFEQYF,TGTGCCAGCAGTACGGGACAGGGGTGGTTCGAGCAGTACTTC
.,TRBJ2-4,.,TRBV2,CASSEVLGGANIQYF,TGTGCCAGCAGTGAAGTTCTGGGCGGGGCGAACATTCAGTACTTC
.,TRBJ2-2,once,TRBV6-5,CASSYSGGANTGELFF,TGTGCCAGCAGTTACTCTGGGGGCGCGAACACCGGGGAGCTGTTTTTT
.,TRBJ2-2,.,TRBV7-9,CASSLNSLSGELFF,TGTGCCAGCAGCTTAAACAGCTTAAGCGGGGAGCTGTTTTTT
.,TRBJ1-2,.,TRBV19,CASSPWWATANYGYTF,TGTGCCAGTAGTCCTTGGTGGGCGACAGCTAACTATGGCTACACCTTC
TRBD1,TRBJ1-1,.,TRBV19,CASSITRLDRAYLDTEAFF,TGTGCCAGTAGTATAACGAGGCTGGACAGGGCTTATTTGGACACTGAAGCTTTCTTT
.,TRBJ2-7,.,TRBV18,CASSTPPRSYEQYF,TGTGCCAGCTCCACCCCTCCACGGTCCTACGAGCAGTACTTC
TRBD2,TRBJ2-1,.,TRBV7-6,CASSLYREGLAGGGYNEQFF,TGTGCCAGCAGCCTCTACCGGGAGGGACTAGCGGGAGGGGGGTACAATGAGCAGTTCTTC
TRBD1,TRBJ1-5,.,TRBV19,CASSIQTGVNQPQHF,TGTGCCAGTAGTATTCAGACAGGGGTCAATCAGCCCCAGCATTTT
TRBD2,TRBJ2-5,.,TRBV30,CAWSPSGNGETQYF,TGTGCCTGGAGCCCGAGCGGGAATGGAGAGACCCAGTACTTC
TRBD2,TRBJ2-1,.,TRBV11-2,CASSSGTSGIQEQFF,TGTGCCAGCAGCTCCGGGACTAGCGGGATACAGGAGCAGTTCTTC
.,TRBJ1-1,few,TRBV11-2,CASSLVGGRPTEAFF,TGTGCCAGCAGCTTAGTGGGGGGGCGCCCCACTGAAGCTTTCTTT
TRBD1,TRBJ2-1,.,TRBV27,CATTGTASNEQFF,TGTGCCACCACCGGGACAGCCAGCAATGAGCAGTTCTTC
TRBD1,TRBJ1-5,.,TRBV2,CASSVDRGPNQPQHF,TGTGCCAGCAGTGTTGACAGGGGACCCAATCAGCCCCAGCATTTT
TRBD1,TRBJ2-1,.,TRBV3-1/TRBV3-2,CASRPGQGVGEQFF,TGTGCCAGCAGACCGGGACAGGGGGTTGGTGAGCAGTTCTTC
.,TRBJ1-1,.,TRBV7-2,CASSLVGGVDTEAFF,TGTGCCAGCAGCTTAGTAGGCGGGGTCGACACTGAAGCTTTCTTT
TRBD1,TRBJ1-1,.,TRBV14,CASSKFLLTDRATEAFF,TGTGCCAGCAGCAAATTCCTTTTGACGGACAGGGCCACTGAAGCTTTCTTT
TRBD1,TRBJ2-7,.,TRBV11-2,CASSSAGTGEYEQYF,TGTGCCAGCAGCTCCGCCGGGACAGGGGAGTACGAGCAGTACTTC
TRBD1,TRBJ1-2,.,TRBV30,CAWSLTGPNDGYTF,TGTGCCTGGAGTTTGACAGGGCCTAACGATGGCTACACCTTC
.,TRBJ2-7,.,TRBV11-2,CASSLEGDGYEQYF,TGTGCCAGCAGCTTAGAGGGAGACGGGTACGAGCAGTACTTC
.,TRBJ2-7,.,TRBV7-3,CASSSGQFGNNEQYF,TGTGCCAGCAGCTCCGGACAGTTTGGGAACAACGAGCAGTACTTC
.,TRBJ2-3,.,TRBV6-5,CASSYSGGSTDTQYF,TGTGCCAGCAGTTACTCGGGCGGGTCCACAGATACGCAGTATTTT
TRBD1,TRBJ2-6,once,TRBV2,CASSGQGAGGANVLTF,TGTGCCAGCAGTGGACAGGGGGCTGGTGGGGCCAACGTCCTGACTTTC
.,TRBJ2-1,.,TRBV28,CASSPSIYEQFF,TGTGCCAGCAGTCCTAGCATCTATGAGCAGTTCTTC
.,TRBJ2-7,.,TRBV4-1,CASSRTQGEASYEQYF,TGCGCCAGCAGCCGGACCCAGGGGGAGGCCTCCTACGAGCAGTACTTC
.,TRBJ2-1,.,TRBV6-4,CASSDRDTTLNEQFF,TGTGCCAGCAGTGACCGGGACACCACTCTCAATGAGCAGTTCTTC
.,TRBJ2-7,.,TRBV7-9,CASSLLGDEQYF,TGTGCCAGCAGCTTACTCGGGGACGAGCAGTACTTC
.,TRBJ2-4,.,TRBV7-2,CASSLTATVLAKNIQYF,TGTGCCAGCAGCTTGACAGCCACTGTACTAGCCAAAAACATTCAGTACTTC
TRBD1,TRBJ1-2,.,TRBV2,CASSEANRGGKGYTF,TGTGCCAGCAGTGAAGCAAACAGGGGAGGCAAAGGCTACACCTTC